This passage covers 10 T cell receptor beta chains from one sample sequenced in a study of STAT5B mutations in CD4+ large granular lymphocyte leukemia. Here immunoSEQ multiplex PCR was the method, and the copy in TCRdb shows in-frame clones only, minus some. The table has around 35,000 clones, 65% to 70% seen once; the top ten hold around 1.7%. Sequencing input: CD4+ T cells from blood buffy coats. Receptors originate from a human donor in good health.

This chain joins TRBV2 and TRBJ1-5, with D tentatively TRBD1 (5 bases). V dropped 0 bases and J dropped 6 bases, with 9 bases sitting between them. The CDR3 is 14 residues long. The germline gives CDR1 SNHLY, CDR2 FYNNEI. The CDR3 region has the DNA TGTGCCAGCAGTGAAGCGGGGGGAGGTCAGCCCCAGCATTTT. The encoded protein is CASSEAGGGQPQHF.

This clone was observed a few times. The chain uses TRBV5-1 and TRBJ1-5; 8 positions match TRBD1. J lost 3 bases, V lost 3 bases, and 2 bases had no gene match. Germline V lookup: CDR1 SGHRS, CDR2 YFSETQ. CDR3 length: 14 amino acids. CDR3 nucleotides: TGCGCCAGCAGCTCAGGGGGCATCAATCAGCCCCAGCATTTT. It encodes CASSSGGINQPQHF.

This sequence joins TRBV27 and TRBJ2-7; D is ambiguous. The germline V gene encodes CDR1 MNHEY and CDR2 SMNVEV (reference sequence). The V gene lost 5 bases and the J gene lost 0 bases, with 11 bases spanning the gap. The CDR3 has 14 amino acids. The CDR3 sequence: CASSPRSYSYEQYF. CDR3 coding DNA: TGTGCCAGCAGTCCCCGGTCCTACTCCTACGAGCAGTACTTC.

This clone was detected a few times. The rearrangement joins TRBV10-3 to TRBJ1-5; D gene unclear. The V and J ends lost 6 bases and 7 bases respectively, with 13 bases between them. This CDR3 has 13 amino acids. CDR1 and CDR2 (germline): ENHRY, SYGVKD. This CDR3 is CAIRNSENQPQHF. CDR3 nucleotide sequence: TGTGCCATCAGAAACAGTGAGAACCAGCCCCAGCATTTT.

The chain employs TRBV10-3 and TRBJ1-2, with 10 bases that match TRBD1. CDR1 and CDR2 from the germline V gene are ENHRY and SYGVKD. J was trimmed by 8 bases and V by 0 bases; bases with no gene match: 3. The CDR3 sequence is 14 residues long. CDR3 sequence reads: CAISESTGGKGYTF. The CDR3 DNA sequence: TGTGCCATCAGTGAGTCGACAGGGGGCAAGGGCTACACCTTC.

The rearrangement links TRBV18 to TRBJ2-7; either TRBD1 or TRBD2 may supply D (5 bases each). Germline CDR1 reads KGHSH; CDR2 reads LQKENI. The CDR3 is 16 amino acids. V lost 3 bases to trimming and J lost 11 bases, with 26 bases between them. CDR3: CASSPRGERISPVEYF. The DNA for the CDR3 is TGTGCCAGCTCACCGCGAGGGGAGAGGATCTCCCCGGTGGAGTACTTC.

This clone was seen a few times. Here the CDR3 DNA reads TGTGCCAGCAGCTTCCCAGACAGGGTGACTGGCTATGGCTACACCTTC. It translates to CASSFPDRVTGYGYTF. The chain joins TRBV11-2 to TRBJ1-2; the match to TRBD1 covers 7 bases. CDR1 is SGHAT and CDR2 is FQNNGV in the germline V gene. V dropped 3 bases and J dropped 4; count of bases not matched to a gene: 11. The length of the CDR3 is 16 residues.

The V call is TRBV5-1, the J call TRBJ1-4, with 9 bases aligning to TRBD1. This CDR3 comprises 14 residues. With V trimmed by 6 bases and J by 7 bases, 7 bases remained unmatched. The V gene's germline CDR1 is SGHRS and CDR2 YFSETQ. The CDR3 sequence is CASNNGQGSEKLFF. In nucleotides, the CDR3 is TGCGCCAGCAACAATGGACAGGGGAGTGAAAAACTGTTTTTT. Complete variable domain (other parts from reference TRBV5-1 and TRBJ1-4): KAGVTQTPRYLIKTRGQQVTLSCSPISGHRSVSWYQQTPGQGLQFLFEYFSETQRNKGNFPGRFSGRQFSNSRSEMNVSTLELGDSALYLCASNNGQGSEKLFFGSGTQLSVL.

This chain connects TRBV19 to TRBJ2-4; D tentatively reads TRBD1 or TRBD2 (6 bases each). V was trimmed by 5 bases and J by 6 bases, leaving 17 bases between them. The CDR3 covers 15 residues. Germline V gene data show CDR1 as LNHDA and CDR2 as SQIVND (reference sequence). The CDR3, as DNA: TGTGCCAGTAGTCAGTTCGGGGGCCGGGGAAACATTCAGTACTTC. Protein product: CASSQFGGRGNIQYF.

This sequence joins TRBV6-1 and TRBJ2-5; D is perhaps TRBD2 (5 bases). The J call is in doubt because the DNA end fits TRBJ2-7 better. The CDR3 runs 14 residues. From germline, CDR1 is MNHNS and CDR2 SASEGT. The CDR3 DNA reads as TGTGCCAGCAGTGAAGTCACTAGCTCCTACGAGCAGTACTTC. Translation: CASSEVTSSYEQYF.